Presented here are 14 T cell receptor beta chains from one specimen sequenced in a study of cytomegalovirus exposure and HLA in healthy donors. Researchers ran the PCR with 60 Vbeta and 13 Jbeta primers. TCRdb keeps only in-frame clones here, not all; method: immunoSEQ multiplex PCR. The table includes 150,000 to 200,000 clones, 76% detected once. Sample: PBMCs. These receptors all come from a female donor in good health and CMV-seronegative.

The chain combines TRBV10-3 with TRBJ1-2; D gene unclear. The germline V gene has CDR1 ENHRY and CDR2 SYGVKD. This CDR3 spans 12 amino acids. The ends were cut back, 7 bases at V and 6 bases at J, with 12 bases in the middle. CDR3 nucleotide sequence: TGTGCCATCAACAGCCTGCGCAATGGCTACACCTTC. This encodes CAINSLRNGYTF.

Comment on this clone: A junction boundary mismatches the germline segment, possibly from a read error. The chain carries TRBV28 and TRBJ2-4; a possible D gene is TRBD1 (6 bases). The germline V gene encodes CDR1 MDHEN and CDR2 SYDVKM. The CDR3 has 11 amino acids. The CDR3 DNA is TGTGCCAGCAGTTTCGCAGGGGCGTTGGACTTC. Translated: CASSFAGALDF.

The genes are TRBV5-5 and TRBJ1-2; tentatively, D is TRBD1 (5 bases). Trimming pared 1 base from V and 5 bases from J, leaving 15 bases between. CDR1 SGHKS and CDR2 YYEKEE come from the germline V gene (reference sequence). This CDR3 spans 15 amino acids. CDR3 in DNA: TGTGCCAGCAGCTTGAGCCTCGGGGGGGGTTATGGCTACACCTTC. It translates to CASSLSLGGGYGYTF.

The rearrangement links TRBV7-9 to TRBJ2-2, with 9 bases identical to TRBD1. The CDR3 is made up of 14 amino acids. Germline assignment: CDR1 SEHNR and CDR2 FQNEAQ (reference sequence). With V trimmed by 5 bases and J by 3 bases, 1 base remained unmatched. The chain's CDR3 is CASSGTGYTGELFF. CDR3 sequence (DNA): TGTGCCAGCAGCGGGACAGGGTACACCGGGGAGCTGTTTTTT.

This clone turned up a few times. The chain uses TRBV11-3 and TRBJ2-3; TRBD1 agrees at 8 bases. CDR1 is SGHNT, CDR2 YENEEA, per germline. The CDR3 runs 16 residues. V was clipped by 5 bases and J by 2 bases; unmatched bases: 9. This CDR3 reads CASSTRTGPSTDTQYF. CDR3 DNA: TGTGCCAGCAGCACAAGGACAGGGCCCTCCACAGATACGCAGTATTTT.

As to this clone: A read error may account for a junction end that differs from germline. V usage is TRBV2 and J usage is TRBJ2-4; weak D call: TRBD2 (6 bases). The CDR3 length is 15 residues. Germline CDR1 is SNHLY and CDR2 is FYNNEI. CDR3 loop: CASSELGLGMNSQYF. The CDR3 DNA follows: TGTGCCAGCAGTGAATTGGGACTGGGTATGAACAGTCAGTACTTC.

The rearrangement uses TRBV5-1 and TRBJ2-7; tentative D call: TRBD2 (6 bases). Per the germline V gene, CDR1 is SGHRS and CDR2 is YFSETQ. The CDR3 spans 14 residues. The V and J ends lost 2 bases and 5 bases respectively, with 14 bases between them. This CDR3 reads CASSFYGRINEQYF. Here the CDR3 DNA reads TGCGCCAGCAGCTTTTACGGGAGAATAAACGAGCAGTACTTC.

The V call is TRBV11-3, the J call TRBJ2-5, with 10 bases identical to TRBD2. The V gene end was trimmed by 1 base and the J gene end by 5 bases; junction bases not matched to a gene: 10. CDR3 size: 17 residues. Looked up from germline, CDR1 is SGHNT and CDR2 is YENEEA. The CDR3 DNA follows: TGTGCCAGCAGCTTAGTCGTAGCGGGAGGACCTCGGGAGACCCAGTACTTC. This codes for CASSLVVAGGPRETQYF. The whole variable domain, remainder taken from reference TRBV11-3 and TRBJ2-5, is EAGVVQSPRYKIIEKKQPVAFWCNPISGHNTLYWYLQNLGQGPELLIRYENEEAVDDSQLPKDRFSAERLKGVDSTLKIQPAELGDSAVYLCASSLVVAGGPRETQYFGPGTRLLVL.

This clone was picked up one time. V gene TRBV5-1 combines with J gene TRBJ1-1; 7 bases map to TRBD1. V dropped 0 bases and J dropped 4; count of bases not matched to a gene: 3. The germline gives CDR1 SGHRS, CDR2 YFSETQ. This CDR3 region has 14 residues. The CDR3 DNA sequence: TGCGCCAGCAGCTTGGCCCCAGGGGGCACTGAAGCTTTCTTT. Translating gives CASSLAPGGTEAFF.

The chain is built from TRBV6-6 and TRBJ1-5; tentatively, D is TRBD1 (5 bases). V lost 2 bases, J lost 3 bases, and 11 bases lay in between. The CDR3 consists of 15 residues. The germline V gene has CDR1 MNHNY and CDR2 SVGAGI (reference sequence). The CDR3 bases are TGTGCCAGCAGTTACGTCCAGGGATTCAATCAGCCCCAGCATTTT. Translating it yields CASSYVQGFNQPQHF.

The CDR3 coding sequence is TGTGCCAGCAAGGTGACTAGCCCCTCCGGGGAGCTGTTTTTT. Translation: CASKVTSPSGELFF. The V call is TRBV11-1, the J call TRBJ2-2; 7 bases fit TRBD2. With 7 bases clipped from V and 6 bases from J, the junction kept 8 bases outside the gene matches. This CDR3 is built from 14 residues. Germline V gives CDR1 SGHAT, CDR2 FQDESV (reference sequence).

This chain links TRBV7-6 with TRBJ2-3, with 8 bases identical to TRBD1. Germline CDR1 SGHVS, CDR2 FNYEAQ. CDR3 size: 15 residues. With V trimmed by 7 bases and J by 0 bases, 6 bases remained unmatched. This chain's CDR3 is CASTPTGASTDTQYF. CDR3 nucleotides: TGTGCCAGCACACCGACAGGGGCGAGCACAGATACGCAGTATTTT.

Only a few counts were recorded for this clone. The CDR3 is CASSSHGGGSYEQYF. The CDR3 nucleotides read TGTGCCAGCAGCTCGCACGGGGGAGGATCCTACGAGCAGTACTTC. The V and J genes are TRBV11-2 and TRBJ2-7; D might be TRBD2 (6 bases). There are 15 residues in the CDR3. V was cut by 4 bases and J by 1 base, with 14 bases left in between. Germline-derived CDR1 and CDR2 are SGHAT and FQNNGV.

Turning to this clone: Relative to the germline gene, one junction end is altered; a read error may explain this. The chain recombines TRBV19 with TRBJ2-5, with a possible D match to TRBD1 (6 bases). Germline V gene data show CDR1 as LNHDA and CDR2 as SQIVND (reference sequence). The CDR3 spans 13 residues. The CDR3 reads CASSISRGETRYF. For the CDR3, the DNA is TGTGCCAGTAGTATTTCCAGGGGAGAGACCCGGTACTTC.